The 19 T cell receptor beta chains in this list originate from one sample, sequenced in a study of STAT5B mutations in CD4+ large granular lymphocyte leukemia. Repertoires were generated with immunoSEQ multiplex PCR, while TCRdb's copy carries only in-frame clones and drops some. The sample has approximately 33,000 clones; roughly 71% are singletons. The sequencing input was CD4+ T cells from blood buffy coats. The receptors originated from a human donor in good health.

The CDR3 here is CATKPPSTTGELFF. The CDR3 DNA is TGTGCCACCAAGCCCCCCTCGACGACCGGGGAGCTGTTTTTT. The chain recombines TRBV7-2 with TRBJ2-2; D call uncertain. V dropped 10 bases and J dropped 5 bases, with 17 bases sitting between them. Per the germline V gene, CDR1 is SGHTA and CDR2 is FQGNSA. This CDR3 comprises 14 residues.

The chain recombines TRBV7-2 with TRBJ2-7; D ambiguous. Trimming left V 8 bases short and J 0 bases short, with 8 bases between. The germline V gene encodes CDR1 SGHTA and CDR2 FQGNSA. This CDR3 has 12 amino acids. CDR3 loop: CASATSSYEQYF. The DNA for the CDR3 is TGTGCCAGCGCAACGTCCTCCTACGAGCAGTACTTC.

The chain has TRBV19 and TRBJ1-1, with D possibly being TRBD1 (6 bases). The germline V gene has CDR1 LNHDA and CDR2 SQIVND (reference sequence). The CDR3 contains 16 residues. V was cut by 5 bases and J by 4 bases, with 20 bases left in between. CDR3 coding DNA: TGTGCCAGTAGTCCCCGGGGGGGGGCGATTGGCACTGAAGCTTTCTTT. This codes for CASSPRGGAIGTEAFF.

The J gene is TRBJ1-4, the V gene TRBV4-1; no clear D gene. V lost 1 base, J lost 7 bases, and 10 bases lay in between. The CDR3 sequence is 14 residues long. Germline lookup yields CDR1 MGHRA and CDR2 YSYEKL. CDR3 region: CASSQGFTVEKLFF. CDR3 in DNA: TGCGCCAGCAGCCAAGGATTCACTGTTGAAAAACTGTTTTTT.

This clone occurred a few times. The V gene is TRBV7-9, the J gene TRBJ1-1; TRBD1 aligns across 12 bases. CDR1 SEHNR and CDR2 FQNEAQ come from the germline V gene (reference sequence). This CDR3 contains 14 residues. With V trimmed by 5 bases and J by 6 bases, 4 bases remained unmatched. CDR3 DNA: TGTGCCAGCAGCCGGAGGGACAGGGGGCCTGAAGCTTTCTTT. This gives the protein CASSRRDRGPEAFF.

Only a few counts were recorded for this clone. In nucleotides, the CDR3 is TGTGCCAGCAGCTCGAGAACAGGGGACTATGGCTACACCTTC. The encoded protein is CASSSRTGDYGYTF. The chain links TRBV7-9 to TRBJ1-2; TRBD1 matches at 7 bases. The CDR3 has 14 residues. V shed 4 bases and J 3 bases; nucleotides not matched to a gene: 5. Germline lookup yields CDR1 SEHNR and CDR2 FQNEAQ (reference sequence).

The chain recombines TRBV25-1 with TRBJ1-1, with D unresolved. This CDR3 has 11 residues. The V gene lost 4 bases and the J gene lost 7 bases, with 7 bases spanning the gap. CDR1 MGHDK and CDR2 SYGVNS come from the germline V gene. The CDR3 loop reads CASSGTFEAFF. For the CDR3, the DNA is TGTGCCAGCAGTGGGACCTTTGAAGCTTTCTTT.

The genes are TRBV20-1 and TRBJ2-7; D gene unclear. Trimming left V 1 base short and J 7 bases short, with 8 bases between. The CDR3 is 11 residues long. CDR1 and CDR2 from the germline V gene are DFQATT and SNEGSKA (reference sequence). CDR3 protein: CSARGLAEQYF. CDR3 nucleotides: TGCAGTGCTAGAGGGCTGGCTGAGCAGTACTTC.

The chain couples TRBV4-1 to TRBJ2-3; D is possibly TRBD2 (6 bases). V shed 1 base and J shed 1 base, with 18 bases lying between them. The CDR3 has 18 amino acids. The germline V gene has CDR1 MGHRA and CDR2 YSYEKL. In DNA form, the CDR3 reads TGCGCCAGCAGCCAAGTTTTTGCCGGGGGAGCACGCACAGATACGCAGTATTTT. This codes for CASSQVFAGGARTDTQYF.

For the CDR3, the DNA is TGCGCCAGCAGCTTTTTGTGGCAAGAGACCCAGTACTTC. Protein sequence: CASSFLWQETQYF. The V and J genes are TRBV5-1 and TRBJ2-5; no clear D gene. The germline V gene has CDR1 SGHRS and CDR2 YFSETQ. This CDR3 has 13 amino acids. Trimming shortened V by 2 bases and J by 2 bases, and 7 bases separated the two germline ends. The full variable domain, rest sourced from reference TRBV5-1 and TRBJ2-5, is KAGVTQTPRYLIKTRGQQVTLSCSPISGHRSVSWYQQTPGQGLQFLFEYFSETQRNKGNFPGRFSGRQFSNSRSEMNVSTLELGDSALYLCASSFLWQETQYFGPGTRLLVL.

The chain links TRBV6-5 to TRBJ1-2; maybe TRBD1 (5 bases). Germline V CDR1 and CDR2: MNHEY, SVGAGI. This CDR3 comprises 14 residues. Trimming cost V 0 bases and J 4 bases, with 9 bases left between them. The CDR3 nucleotides read TGTGCCAGCAGTTACTCGCAGGGTTCCTATGGCTACACCTTC. It is translated as CASSYSQGSYGYTF.

The genes are TRBV9 and TRBJ2-3, with D perhaps matching TRBD2 (6 bases). Per germline, CDR1 SGDLS and CDR2 YYNGEE. Trimming stripped 1 base from V and 6 bases from J, with 12 bases between. The CDR3 extends over 14 amino acids. The CDR3 loop is CASSVISGGDTQYF. DNA for the CDR3: TGTGCCAGCAGCGTAATAAGCGGAGGGGATACGCAGTATTTT.

V and J are TRBV5-8 and TRBJ1-1; the D gene is possibly TRBD1 (6 bases). The ends were cut back, 2 bases at V and 1 base at J, with 9 bases in the middle. Germline V CDR1 and CDR2: SGHTS, YDEGEE. The CDR3 spans 14 residues. Here the CDR3 DNA reads TGTGCCAGCAGCTTATCGGGGGCGAACACTGAAGCTTTCTTT. As protein: CASSLSGANTEAFF.

This clone was seen a few times. The rearrangement links TRBV7-2 to TRBJ1-5, with a tentative D call TRBD1 (6 bases). This CDR3 spans 16 amino acids. V was clipped by 0 bases and J by 3 bases, with 12 bases between them. Per the germline V gene, CDR1 is SGHTA and CDR2 is FQGNSA. This chain's CDR3 is CASSLARSGANQPQHF. DNA for the CDR3: TGTGCCAGCAGCTTAGCTCGTTCAGGGGCCAATCAGCCCCAGCATTTT.

The chain uses TRBV5-1 and TRBJ2-7; D is possibly TRBD1 or TRBD2 (5 bases each). The CDR3 runs 16 residues. Germline CDR1 and CDR2: SGHRS and YFSETQ. Trimming left V 0 bases short and J 4 bases short, with 17 bases between. CDR3 protein: CASSLGVGTGRYEQYF. Written as DNA, the CDR3 is TGCGCCAGCAGCTTGGGGGTAGGGACGGGTAGGTACGAGCAGTACTTC.

Here the CDR3 DNA reads TGTGCCAGCAGTGGACAGGGGGCGGCATACAATGAGCAGTTCTTC. It is translated as CASSGQGAAYNEQFF. The V call is TRBV2, the J call TRBJ2-1, with 10 bases matching TRBD1. Per germline, CDR1 SNHLY and CDR2 FYNNEI. The ends lost 4 bases at V and 4 bases at J; junction bases unmatched: 4. The CDR3 is 15 amino acids.

V is TRBV5-1 and J is TRBJ2-7, with D unresolved. With 0 bases removed from V and 0 bases from J, the gap between germline ends came to 13 bases. CDR3 length: 16 residues. Germline CDR1 and CDR2: SGHRS and YFSETQ. The CDR3: CASSLAPSQTSYEQYF. Here the CDR3 DNA reads TGCGCCAGCAGCTTGGCCCCCTCACAGACCTCCTACGAGCAGTACTTC.

This chain connects TRBV4-3 to TRBJ1-2; unclear D gene. V was clipped by 1 base and J by 7 bases, with 16 bases between them. The CDR3 covers 15 residues. CDR1 is LGHNA and CDR2 is YSLEER in the germline V gene. The CDR3, as DNA: TGCGCCAGCAGCCAAGCCCGGGGAGATGGGGTTGGCTACACCTTC. As protein: CASSQARGDGVGYTF.

The table lists this clone with a few counts. J is TRBJ2-7 and V is TRBV27, with 8 bases lining up with TRBD1. This CDR3 region has 17 residues. Germline V gene lookup returns CDR1 MNHEY and CDR2 SMNVEV (reference sequence). V gave up 2 bases and J gave up 3 bases; unmatched junction bases: 12. CDR3 residues: CASSLKKRTGRNYEQYF. The CDR3 DNA sequence: TGTGCCAGCAGTTTAAAGAAGAGGACAGGGAGGAACTACGAGCAGTACTTC.